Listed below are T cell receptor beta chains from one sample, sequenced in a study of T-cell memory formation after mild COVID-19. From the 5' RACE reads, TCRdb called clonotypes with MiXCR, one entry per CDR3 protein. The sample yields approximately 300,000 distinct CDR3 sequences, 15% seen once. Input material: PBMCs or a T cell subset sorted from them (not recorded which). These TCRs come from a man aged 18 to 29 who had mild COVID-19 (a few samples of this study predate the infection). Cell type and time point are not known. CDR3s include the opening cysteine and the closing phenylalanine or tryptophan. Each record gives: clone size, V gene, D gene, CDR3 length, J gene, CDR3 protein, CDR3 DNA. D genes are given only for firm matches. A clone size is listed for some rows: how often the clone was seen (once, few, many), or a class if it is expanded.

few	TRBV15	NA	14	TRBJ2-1	CATSRDPRNNEQFF	TGTGCCACCAGCAGAGACCCCAGAAACAATGAGCAGTTCTTC
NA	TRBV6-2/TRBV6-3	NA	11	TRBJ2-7	CASSTRDLRYF	TGTGCCAGCAGCACCCGGGACTTGCGGTACTTC
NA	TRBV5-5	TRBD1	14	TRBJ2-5	CASSTRTGGETQYF	TGTGCCAGCAGCACACGGACAGGGGGAGAGACCCAGTACTTC
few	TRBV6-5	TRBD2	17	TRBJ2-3	CASSPLWAGGPGDTQYF	TGTGCCAGCAGCCCCCTTTGGGCGGGGGGGCCCGGGGATACGCAGTATTTT
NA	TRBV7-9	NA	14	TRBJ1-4	CASSLASQDEKLFF	TGTGCCAGCAGCTTAGCCAGTCAAGATGAAAAACTGTTTTTT
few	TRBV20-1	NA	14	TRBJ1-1	CSAYGTSAGTEAFF	TGCAGTGCTTACGGGACATCGGCCGGGACTGAAGCTTTCTTT
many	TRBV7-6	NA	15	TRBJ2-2	CASSLVRGVTGELFF	TGTGCCAGCAGCTTAGTGAGGGGCGTCACCGGGGAGCTGTTTTTT
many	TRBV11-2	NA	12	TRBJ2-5	CASSLERETQYF	TGTGCCAGCAGCTTAGAACGGGAGACCCAGTACTTC
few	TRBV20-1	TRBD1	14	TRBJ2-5	CSASTETGEETQYF	TGCAGTGCTAGTACGGAGACAGGGGAAGAGACCCAGTACTTC
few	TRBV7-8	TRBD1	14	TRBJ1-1	CASTQGVGGTEAFF	TGTGCCAGTACTCAGGGGGTCGGGGGGACTGAAGCTTTCTTT
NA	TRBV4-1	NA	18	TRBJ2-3	CASSQESGEGGGTDTQYF	TGCGCCAGCAGCCAAGAGTCCGGCGAGGGCGGGGGCACAGATACGCAGTATTTT
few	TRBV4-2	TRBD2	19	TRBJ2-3	CASSQVWGTSGGAADTQYF	TGTGCCAGCAGCCAAGTGTGGGGAACTAGCGGGGGGGCGGCAGATACGCAGTATTTT
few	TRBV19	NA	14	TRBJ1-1	CASSSLGVWTEAFF	TGTGCCAGTAGCTCCTTGGGGGTGTGGACTGAAGCTTTCTTT
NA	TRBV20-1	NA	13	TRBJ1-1	CSARDWGGTEAFF	TGCAGTGCTAGAGATTGGGGGGGCACTGAAGCTTTCTTT
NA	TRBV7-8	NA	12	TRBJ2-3	CASTTRGDTQYF	TGTGCCAGCACCACCCGGGGGGATACGCAGTATTTT